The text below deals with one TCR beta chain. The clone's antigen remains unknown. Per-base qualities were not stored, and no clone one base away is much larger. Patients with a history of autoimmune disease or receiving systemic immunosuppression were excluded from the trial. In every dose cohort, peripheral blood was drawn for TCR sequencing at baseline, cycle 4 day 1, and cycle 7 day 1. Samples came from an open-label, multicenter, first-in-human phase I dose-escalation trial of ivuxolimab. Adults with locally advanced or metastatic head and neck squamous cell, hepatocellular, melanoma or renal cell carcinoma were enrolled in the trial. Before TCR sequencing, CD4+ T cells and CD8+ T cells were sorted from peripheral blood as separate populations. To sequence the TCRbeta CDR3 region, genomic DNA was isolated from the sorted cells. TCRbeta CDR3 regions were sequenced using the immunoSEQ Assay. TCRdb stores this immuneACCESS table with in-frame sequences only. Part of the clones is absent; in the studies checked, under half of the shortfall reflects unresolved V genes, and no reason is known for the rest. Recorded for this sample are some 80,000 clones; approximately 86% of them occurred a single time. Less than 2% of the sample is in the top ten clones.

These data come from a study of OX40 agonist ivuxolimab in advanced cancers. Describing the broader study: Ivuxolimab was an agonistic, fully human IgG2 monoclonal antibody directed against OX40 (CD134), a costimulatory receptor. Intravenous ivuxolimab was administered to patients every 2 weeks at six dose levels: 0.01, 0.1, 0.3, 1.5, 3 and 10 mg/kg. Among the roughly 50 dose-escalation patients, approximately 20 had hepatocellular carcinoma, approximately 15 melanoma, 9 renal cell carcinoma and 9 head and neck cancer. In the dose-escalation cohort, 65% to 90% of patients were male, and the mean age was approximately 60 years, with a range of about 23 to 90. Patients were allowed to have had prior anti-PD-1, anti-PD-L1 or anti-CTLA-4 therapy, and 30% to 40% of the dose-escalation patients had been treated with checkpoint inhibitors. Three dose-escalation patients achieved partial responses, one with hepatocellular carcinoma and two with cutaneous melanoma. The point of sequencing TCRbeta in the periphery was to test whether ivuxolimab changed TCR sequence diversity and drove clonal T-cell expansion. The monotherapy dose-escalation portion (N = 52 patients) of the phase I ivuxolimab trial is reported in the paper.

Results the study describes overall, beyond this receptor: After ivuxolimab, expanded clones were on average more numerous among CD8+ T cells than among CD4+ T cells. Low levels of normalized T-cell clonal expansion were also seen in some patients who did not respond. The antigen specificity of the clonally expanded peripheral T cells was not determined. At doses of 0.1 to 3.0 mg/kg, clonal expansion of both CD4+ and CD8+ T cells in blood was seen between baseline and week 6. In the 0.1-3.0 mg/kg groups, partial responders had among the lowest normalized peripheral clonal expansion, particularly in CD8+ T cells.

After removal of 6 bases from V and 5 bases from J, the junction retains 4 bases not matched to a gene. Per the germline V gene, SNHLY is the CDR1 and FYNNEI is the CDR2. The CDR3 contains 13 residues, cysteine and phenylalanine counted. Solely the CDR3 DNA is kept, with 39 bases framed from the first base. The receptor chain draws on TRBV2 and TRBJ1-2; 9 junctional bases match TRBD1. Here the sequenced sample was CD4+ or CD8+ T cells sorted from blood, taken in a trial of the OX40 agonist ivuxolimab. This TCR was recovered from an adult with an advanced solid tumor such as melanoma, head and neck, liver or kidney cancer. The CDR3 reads CASSGQGNYGYTF. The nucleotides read TGTGCCAGCAGCGGACAGGGGAATTATGGCTACACCTTC.